The clone carrying this T cell receptor (gamma chain) was seen a handful of times. This CDR3 comprises 15 residues. Germline V CDR1 and CDR2: GITISATS, ISYDGTV (reference sequence). V gave up 2 bases and J gave up 7 bases; unmatched junction bases: 14. TCRdb reprocessed the RT-PCR reads through CATT. Altogether some 3,000 gamma-chain clones are present, roughly a sixth being singletons, with the ten largest covering approximately 3.6%. These data belong to a study of gamma-delta T cells after stem cell transplantation. The source material was gamma-delta T cells. The origin of this receptor is a human donor. It is not recorded whose cells these are; they may come from a transplant donor. The chain recombines TRGV9 with TRGJ1 or TRGJ2. CDR3 protein: CALWEGHGLYYKKLF. CDR3 sequence (DNA): TGTGCCTTGTGGGAGGGGCATGGACTATACTATAAGAAACTCTTT.